This T cell receptor (beta chain) appears in the sequencing data of a study of PD-1 blockade in classical Hodgkin lymphoma. Time point of the sample: cycle 4 day 1 (C4D1), after five to seven weeks of nivolumab. Relapse was seen in all patients after autologous stem cell transplantation, and brentuximab vedotin exposure was variable. Purified CD4+ T cells were obtained from thawed PBMCs through magnetic negative selection. Generated by immunoSEQ multiplex PCR, the TCRdb table keeps only in-frame clones and is missing some. The repertoire holds around 18,000 clones, 70% seen once, with around 2.7% in the top ten. Germline values: CDR1 SNHLY, CDR2 FYNNEI. The CDR3 covers 13 residues. V was clipped by 11 bases and J by 2 bases; unmatched bases: 7.

The sequence was obtained from a human donor with classical Hodgkin lymphoma. V usage is TRBV2 and J usage is TRBJ2-7, with 9 bases aligning to TRBD1. The specimen was CD4+ T cells from blood, collected before the fourth cycle of nivolumab. CDR3 protein: CASGDRVPYEQYF. As DNA, the CDR3 is TGTGCCTCCGGGGACAGGGTCCCCTACGAGCAGTACTTC.